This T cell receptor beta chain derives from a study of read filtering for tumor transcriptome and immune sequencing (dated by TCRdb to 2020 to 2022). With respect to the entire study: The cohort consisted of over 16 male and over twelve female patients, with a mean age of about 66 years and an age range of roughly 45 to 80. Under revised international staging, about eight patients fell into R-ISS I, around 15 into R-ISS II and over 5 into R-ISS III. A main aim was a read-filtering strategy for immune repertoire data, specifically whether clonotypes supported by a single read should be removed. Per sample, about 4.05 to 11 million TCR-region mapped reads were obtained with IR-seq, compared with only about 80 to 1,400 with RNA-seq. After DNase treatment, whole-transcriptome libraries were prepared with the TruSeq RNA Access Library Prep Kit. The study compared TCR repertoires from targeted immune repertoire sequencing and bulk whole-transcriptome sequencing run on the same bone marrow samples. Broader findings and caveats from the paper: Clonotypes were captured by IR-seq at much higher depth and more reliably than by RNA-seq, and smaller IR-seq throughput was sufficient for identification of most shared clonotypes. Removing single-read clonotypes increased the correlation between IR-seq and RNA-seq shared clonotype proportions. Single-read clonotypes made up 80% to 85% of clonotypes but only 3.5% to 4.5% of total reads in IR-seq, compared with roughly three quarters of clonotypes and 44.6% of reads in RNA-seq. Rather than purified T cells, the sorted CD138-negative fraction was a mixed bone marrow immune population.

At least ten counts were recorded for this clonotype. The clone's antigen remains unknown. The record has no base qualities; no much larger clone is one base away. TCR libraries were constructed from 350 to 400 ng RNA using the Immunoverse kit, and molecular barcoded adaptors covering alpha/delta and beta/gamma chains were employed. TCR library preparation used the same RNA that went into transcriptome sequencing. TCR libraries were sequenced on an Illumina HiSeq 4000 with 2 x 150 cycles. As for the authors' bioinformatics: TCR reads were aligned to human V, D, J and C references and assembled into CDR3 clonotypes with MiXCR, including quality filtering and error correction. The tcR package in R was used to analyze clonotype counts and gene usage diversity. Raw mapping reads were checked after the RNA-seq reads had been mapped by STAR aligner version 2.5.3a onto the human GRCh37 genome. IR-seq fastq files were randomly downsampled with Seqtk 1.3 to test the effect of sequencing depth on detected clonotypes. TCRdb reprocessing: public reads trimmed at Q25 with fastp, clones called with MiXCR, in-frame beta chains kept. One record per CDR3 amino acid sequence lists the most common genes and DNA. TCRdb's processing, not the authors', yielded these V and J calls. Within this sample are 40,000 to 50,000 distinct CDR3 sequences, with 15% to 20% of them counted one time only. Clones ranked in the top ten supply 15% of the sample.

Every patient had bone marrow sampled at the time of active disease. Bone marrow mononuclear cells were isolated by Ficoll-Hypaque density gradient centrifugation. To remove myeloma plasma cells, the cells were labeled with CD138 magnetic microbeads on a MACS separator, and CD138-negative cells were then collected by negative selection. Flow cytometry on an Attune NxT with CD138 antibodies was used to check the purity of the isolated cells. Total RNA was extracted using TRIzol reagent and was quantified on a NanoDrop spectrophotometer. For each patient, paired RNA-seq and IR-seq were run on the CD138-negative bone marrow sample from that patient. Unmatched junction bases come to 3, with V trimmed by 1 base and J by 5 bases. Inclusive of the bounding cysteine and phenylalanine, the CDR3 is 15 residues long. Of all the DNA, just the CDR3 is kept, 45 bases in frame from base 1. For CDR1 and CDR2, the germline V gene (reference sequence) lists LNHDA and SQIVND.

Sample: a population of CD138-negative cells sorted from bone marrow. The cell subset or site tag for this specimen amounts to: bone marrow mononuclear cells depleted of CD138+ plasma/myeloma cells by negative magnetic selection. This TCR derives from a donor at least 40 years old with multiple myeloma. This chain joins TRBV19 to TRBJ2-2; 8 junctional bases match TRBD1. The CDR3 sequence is CASSIGTGGTGELFF. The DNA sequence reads TGTGCCAGTAGTATAGGAACAGGGGGGACCGGGGAGCTGTTTTTT.